This T cell receptor (beta chain) was sequenced in a study of T cells after posttransplantation cyclophosphamide. General study results and limits: Blood and skin or GI T cell repertoires showed limited TRB overlap. After PTCy, TRB diversity resembled that of CNI/methotrexate controls. Later post-transplant blood repertoires were often dominated by donor CD8+ memory clones.

Trimming took 8 bases from V and 2 from J; bases not matched to a gene: 5. The length of the CDR3 is 13 residues. Germline lookup yields CDR1 SEHNR and CDR2 FQNEAQ (reference sequence). This clone was seen at least ten times. What it recognizes is unknown. The related graft donor's blood sample was taken on the day of bone marrow donation. Profiling relied on immunoSEQ multiplex PCR, and the TCRdb table lists in-frame clones only, not all of them. The counts give about 36,000 clones, none of them seen only once; 1% to 1.5% is held by the top ten. Material: PBMCs. The sequence derives from a girl aged 10 to 17 in good health, CMV-negative, and a related stem cell transplant donor. This chain joins TRBV7-9 and TRBJ1-1; the match to TRBD1 covers 7 bases. Written as DNA, the CDR3 is TGTGCCAGCCAGGACAGGTTTAACACTGAAGCTTTCTTT. This translates into CASQDRFNTEAFF. Complete variable domain (other parts from reference TRBV7-9 and TRBJ1-1): DTGVSQNPRHKITKRGQNVTFRCDPISEHNRLYWYRQTLGQGPEFLTYFQNEAQLEKSRLLSDRFSAERPKGSFSTLEIQRTEQGDSAMYLCASQDRFNTEAFFGQGTRLTVV.